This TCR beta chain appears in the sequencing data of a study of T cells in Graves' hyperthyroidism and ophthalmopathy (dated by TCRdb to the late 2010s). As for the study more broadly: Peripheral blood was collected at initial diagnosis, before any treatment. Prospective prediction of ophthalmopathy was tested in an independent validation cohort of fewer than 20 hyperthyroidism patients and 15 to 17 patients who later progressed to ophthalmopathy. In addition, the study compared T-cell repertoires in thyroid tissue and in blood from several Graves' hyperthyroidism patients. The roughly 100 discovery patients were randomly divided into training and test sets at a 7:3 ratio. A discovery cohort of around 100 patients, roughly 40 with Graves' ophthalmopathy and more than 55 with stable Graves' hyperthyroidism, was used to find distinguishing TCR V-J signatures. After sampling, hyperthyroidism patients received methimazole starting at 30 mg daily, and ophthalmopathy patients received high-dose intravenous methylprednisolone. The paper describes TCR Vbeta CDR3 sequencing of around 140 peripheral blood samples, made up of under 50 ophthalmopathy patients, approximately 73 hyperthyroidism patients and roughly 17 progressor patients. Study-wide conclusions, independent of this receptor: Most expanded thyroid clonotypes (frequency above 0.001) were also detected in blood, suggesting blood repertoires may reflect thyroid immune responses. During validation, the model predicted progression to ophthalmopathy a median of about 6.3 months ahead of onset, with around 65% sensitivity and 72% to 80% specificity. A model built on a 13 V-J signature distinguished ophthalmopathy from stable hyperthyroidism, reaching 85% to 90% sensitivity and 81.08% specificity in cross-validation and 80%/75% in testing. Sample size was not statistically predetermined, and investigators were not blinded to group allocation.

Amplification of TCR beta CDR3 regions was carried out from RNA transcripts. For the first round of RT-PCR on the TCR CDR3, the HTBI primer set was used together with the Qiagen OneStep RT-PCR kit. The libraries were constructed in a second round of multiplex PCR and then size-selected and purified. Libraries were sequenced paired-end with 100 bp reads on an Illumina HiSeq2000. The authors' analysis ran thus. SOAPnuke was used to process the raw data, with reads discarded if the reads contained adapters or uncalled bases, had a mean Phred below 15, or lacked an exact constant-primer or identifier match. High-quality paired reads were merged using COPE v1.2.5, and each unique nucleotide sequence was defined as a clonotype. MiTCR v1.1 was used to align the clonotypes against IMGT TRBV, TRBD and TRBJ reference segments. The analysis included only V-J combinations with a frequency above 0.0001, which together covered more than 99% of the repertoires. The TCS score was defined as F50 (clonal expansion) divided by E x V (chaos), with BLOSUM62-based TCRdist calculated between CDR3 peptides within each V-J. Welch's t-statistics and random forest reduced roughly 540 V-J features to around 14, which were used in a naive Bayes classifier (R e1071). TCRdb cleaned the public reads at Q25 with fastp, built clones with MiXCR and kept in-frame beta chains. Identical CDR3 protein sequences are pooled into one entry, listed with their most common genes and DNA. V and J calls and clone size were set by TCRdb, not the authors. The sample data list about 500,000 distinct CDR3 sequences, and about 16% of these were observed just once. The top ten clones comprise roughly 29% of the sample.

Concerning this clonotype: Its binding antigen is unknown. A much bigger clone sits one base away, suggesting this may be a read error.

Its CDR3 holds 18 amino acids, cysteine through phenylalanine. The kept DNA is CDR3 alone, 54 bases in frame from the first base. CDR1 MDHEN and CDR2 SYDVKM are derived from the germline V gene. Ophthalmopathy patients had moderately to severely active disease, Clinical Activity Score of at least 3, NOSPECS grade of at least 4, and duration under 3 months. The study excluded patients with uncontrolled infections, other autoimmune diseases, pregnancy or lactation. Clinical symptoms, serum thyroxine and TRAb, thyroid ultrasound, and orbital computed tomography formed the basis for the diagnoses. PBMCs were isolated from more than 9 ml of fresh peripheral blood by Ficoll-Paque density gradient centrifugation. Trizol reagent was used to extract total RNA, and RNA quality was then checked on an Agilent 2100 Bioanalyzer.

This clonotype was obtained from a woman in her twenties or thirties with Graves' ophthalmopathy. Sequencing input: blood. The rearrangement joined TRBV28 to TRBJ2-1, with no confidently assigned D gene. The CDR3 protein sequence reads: CASSLQPKRRSSYSEQFF. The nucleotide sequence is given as TGTGCCAGCAGCTTGCAACCGAAGCGTCGGAGCTCCTACAGTGAGCAGTTCTTC. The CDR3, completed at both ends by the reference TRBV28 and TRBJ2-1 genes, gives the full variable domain DVKVTQSSRYLVKRTGEKVFLECVQDMDHENMFWYRQDPGLGLRLIYFSYDVKMKEKGDIPEGYSVSREKKERFSLILESASTNQTSMYLCASSLQPKRRSSYSEQFFGPGTRLTVL.